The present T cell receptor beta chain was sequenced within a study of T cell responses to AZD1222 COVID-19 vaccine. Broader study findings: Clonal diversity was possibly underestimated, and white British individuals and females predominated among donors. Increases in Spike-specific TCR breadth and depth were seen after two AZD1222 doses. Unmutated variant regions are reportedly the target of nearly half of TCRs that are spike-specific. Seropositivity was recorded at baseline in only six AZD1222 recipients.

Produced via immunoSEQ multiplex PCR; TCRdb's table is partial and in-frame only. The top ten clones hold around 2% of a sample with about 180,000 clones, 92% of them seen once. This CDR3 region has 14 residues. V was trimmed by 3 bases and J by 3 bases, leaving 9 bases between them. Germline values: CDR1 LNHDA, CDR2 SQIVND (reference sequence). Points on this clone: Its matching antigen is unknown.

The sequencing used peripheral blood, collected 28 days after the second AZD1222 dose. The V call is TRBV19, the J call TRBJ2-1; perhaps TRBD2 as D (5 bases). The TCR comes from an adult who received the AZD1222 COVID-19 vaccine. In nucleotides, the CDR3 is TGTGCCAGTAGTATCACAGCGGACTACAATGAGCAGTTCTTC. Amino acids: CASSITADYNEQFF.